This is a list of T cell receptor beta chains from one sample in a study of blood T cell repertoires in COVID-19. The method was immunoSEQ multiplex PCR; TCRdb's version includes in-frame clones alone and lacks a portion of them. Of approximately 330,000 clones detected, around 89% appear once; the ten largest clones hold around 0.98%. The specimen sequenced was peripheral blood. The receptors here all came from a woman in her thirties or forties with COVID-19, enrolled during active disease. Each CDR3 is given with its conserved first and last residue. The D gene is left open where the match is weak. The size entry is marked missing in some rows and otherwise reads once, few, many or a size class.

NA,TRBV28,TRBJ1-1,NA,CASSPARENTEAFF,TGTGCCAGCAGCCCTGCGCGGGAGAACACTGAAGCTTTCTTT
NA,TRBV13,TRBJ1-2,NA,CASSPRHIRQENKGGYTF,TGTGCCAGCAGCCCGAGACACATCAGACAGGAGAATAAAGGGGGCTACACCTTC
NA,TRBV5-1,TRBJ2-7,TRBD1,CASSSGTATYEQYF,TGCGCCAGCAGCTCCGGGACAGCTACCTACGAGCAGTACTTC
once,TRBV28,TRBJ1-2,NA,CASSPPRERDYTF,TGTGCCAGCAGTCCACCCCGGGAAAGAGACTACACCTTC
NA,TRBV28,TRBJ1-3,NA,CATRRGSTPGNTIYF,TGTGCCACGAGAAGGGGTTCGACTCCGGGAAACACCATATATTTT
once,TRBV5-4,TRBJ2-2,TRBD1,CASSPGTVSGELFF,TGTGCCAGCAGCCCGGGGACAGTAAGCGGGGAGCTGTTTTTT
NA,TRBV30,TRBJ1-1,TRBD1,CAWNYLPVQGAMNTEAFF,TGTGCCTGGAACTATCTCCCCGTCCAGGGGGCGATGAACACTGAAGCTTTCTTT
few,TRBV29-1,TRBJ1-1,NA,CSVVGTLEAFF,TGCAGCGTTGTGGGCACCCTTGAAGCTTTCTTT
NA,TRBV7-2,TRBJ2-1,NA,CASSTQRSGANEQFF,TGTGCCAGCAGCACCCAGCGGTCAGGCGCCAATGAGCAGTTCTTC
few,TRBV18,TRBJ1-2,NA,CASSPGGDYGYTF,TGTGCCAGCTCACCAGGGGGCGACTATGGCTACACCTTC
once,TRBV6-6,TRBJ1-2,NA,CASSDSYGYTF,TGTGCCAGCAGTGACAGCTATGGCTACACCTTC
few,TRBV7-3,TRBJ1-6,NA,CASSSGQANSPLHF,TGTGCCAGCAGCTCAGGGCAGGCCAATTCACCCCTCCACTTT
NA,TRBV27,TRBJ1-5,TRBD1,CASSLGRQGGFLQPQHF,TGTGCCAGCAGTTTAGGGAGACAGGGTGGATTCCTCCAGCCCCAGCATTTT
NA,TRBV4-3,TRBJ2-2,NA,CASSQSRVNTGELFF,TGCGCCAGCAGTCAATCCAGGGTGAACACCGGGGAGCTGTTTTTT
NA,TRBV7-3,TRBJ2-2,TRBD2,CASSFRPGLAGGPPGELFF,TGTGCCAGCAGCTTCAGACCCGGACTAGCGGGGGGACCCCCCGGGGAGCTGTTTTTT
NA,TRBV29-1,TRBJ1-1,NA,CSVAPSVNTEAFF,TGCAGCGTTGCACCCAGTGTGAACACTGAAGCTTTCTTT
NA,TRBV19,TRBJ1-1,NA,CASSIRGAGAEAFF,TGTGCCAGTAGTATACGGGGGGCAGGGGCCGAAGCTTTCTTT
NA,TRBV6-2/TRBV6-3,TRBJ1-5,NA,CASSYRDQPQHF,TGTGCCAGCAGTTATAGAGATCAGCCCCAGCATTTT
NA,TRBV27,TRBJ1-3,NA,CASSRLDRSSGNTIYF,TGTGCCAGCAGCCGACTTGACCGGAGCTCTGGAAACACCATATATTTT
once,TRBV18,TRBJ1-5,TRBD1,CASSPGTGLSNQPQHF,TGTGCCAGCTCACCCGGGACAGGACTTAGCAATCAGCCCCAGCATTTT
NA,TRBV11-2,TRBJ1-5,NA,CASSISGPDQPQHF,TGTGCCAGCAGCATCTCAGGGCCCGATCAGCCCCAGCATTTT
once,TRBV7-9,TRBJ2-3,TRBD1,CASSSRGRTDTQYF,TGTGCCAGCTCCTCCAGGGGGCGCACAGATACGCAGTATTTT
NA,TRBV11-1,TRBJ2-5,NA,CASSLGGFRETQYF,TGTGCCAGCAGCTTAGGCGGGTTTAGAGAGACCCAGTACTTC
NA,TRBV10-3,TRBJ2-5,TRBD1,CAISLTGGEETQYF,TGTGCCATCTCACTGACAGGGGGCGAAGAGACCCAGTACTTC
NA,TRBV2,TRBJ2-7,NA,CASRGLETGPYEQYF,TGTGCCAGCAGGGGACTGGAAACGGGCCCCTACGAGCAGTACTTC
once,TRBV9,TRBJ1-1,NA,CASSVDTRNTEAFF,TGTGCCAGCAGCGTAGACACCCGGAACACTGAAGCTTTCTTT
NA,TRBV15,TRBJ2-7,TRBD2,CATSRAAGDTSYEQYF,TGTGCCACCAGCAGAGCGGCGGGAGACACATCCTACGAGCAGTACTTC
NA,TRBV24-1,TRBJ2-1,NA,CATSDAGTLNNEQFF,TGTGCCACCAGTGATGCTGGGACTCTCAACAATGAGCAGTTCTTC
once,TRBV6-5,TRBJ1-6,NA,CASSFYKGGNSPLHF,TGTGCCAGCAGTTTCTATAAGGGGGGGAATTCACCCCTCCACTTT
few,TRBV28,TRBJ1-1,TRBD1,CASSLDSGGNTEAFF,TGTGCCAGCAGTCTTGACTCAGGGGGGAACACTGAAGCTTTCTTT
once,TRBV6-2/TRBV6-3,TRBJ1-2,TRBD1,CASSLTRDRTSGYTF,TGTGCCAGCAGTCTCACCCGGGACAGGACCAGTGGCTACACCTTC
NA,TRBV30,TRBJ1-3,NA,CARSLGTNSGNTIYF,TGTGCCCGAAGCCTCGGGACTAACTCTGGAAACACCATATATTTT
few,TRBV27,TRBJ1-6,TRBD1,CASSLFVREGARTPYNSPLHF,TGTGCCAGCAGTTTATTTGTTAGAGAGGGGGCGAGGACCCCCTATAATTCACCCCTCCACTTT
NA,TRBV5-6,TRBJ1-4,TRBD1,CASSFDRAGTTNEKLFF,TGTGCCAGCAGCTTCGACAGGGCAGGCACAACTAATGAAAAACTGTTTTTT
NA,TRBV30,TRBJ2-7,TRBD2,CAWNPSTSGTYEQYF,TGTGCCTGGAATCCTTCAACTAGCGGGACCTACGAGCAGTACTTC
NA,TRBV18,TRBJ1-5,TRBD1,CASSYTGTGVSQPQHF,TGTGCCAGCTCGTATACCGGGACAGGGGTAAGTCAGCCCCAGCATTTT
NA,TRBV29-1,TRBJ1-2,NA,CSVDGSDFYGYTF,TGCAGCGTTGATGGCAGTGACTTCTATGGCTACACCTTC
NA,TRBV6-5,TRBJ1-2,TRBD1,CASSYPLLTGSYGYTF,TGTGCCAGCAGTTACCCCCTATTGACAGGGAGCTATGGCTACACCTTC
NA,TRBV18,TRBJ2-1,NA,CASSLMSFPYNEQFF,TGTGCCAGCTCACTTATGAGCTTTCCCTACAATGAGCAGTTCTTC
NA,TRBV12-5,TRBJ1-2,TRBD1,CASGLEGTGGRNYGYTF,TGTGCTAGTGGTTTGGAAGGGACAGGGGGCCGGAATTATGGCTACACCTTC
NA,TRBV19,TRBJ2-3,TRBD1,CASLDRGSDTQYF,TGTGCCAGCTTGGACAGGGGGTCAGATACGCAGTATTTT
NA,TRBV5-6,TRBJ1-3,NA,CASSPDRLGNTIYF,TGTGCCAGCAGCCCTGACAGGCTGGGAAACACCATATATTTT
once,TRBV9,TRBJ2-7,NA,CASSPTSSPSYEQYF,TGTGCCAGCAGCCCTACTAGTTCCCCATCCTACGAGCAGTACTTC
NA,TRBV7-9,TRBJ1-1,NA,CASSLDIGANTEAFF,TGTGCCAGCAGCTTAGATATAGGGGCGAACACTGAAGCTTTCTTT
NA,TRBV3-1/TRBV3-2,TRBJ1-6,TRBD1,CASSRQGDNSPLHF,TGTGCCAGCAGCCGACAGGGGGATAATTCACCCCTCCACTTT
NA,TRBV7-6,TRBJ1-3,NA,CAAGGGTNSGNTIYF,TGTGCCGCTGGAGGCGGGACTAACTCTGGAAACACCATATATTTT
NA,TRBV27,TRBJ1-1,NA,CASRLTGNTEAFF,TGTGCCAGCAGATTGACAGGGAACACTGAAGCTTTCTTT
NA,TRBV15,TRBJ1-4,NA,CATSRENEKLFF,TGTGCCACCAGCAGGGAGAATGAAAAACTGTTTTTT
NA,TRBV7-2,TRBJ2-3,NA,CASSFSGSTDTQYF,TGTGCCAGCAGCTTTAGCGGAAGCACAGATACGCAGTATTTT
NA,TRBV11-3,TRBJ1-3,NA,CASSPLLGGGNTIYF,TGTGCCAGCAGCCCCCTTTTAGGAGGTGGAAACACCATATATTTT